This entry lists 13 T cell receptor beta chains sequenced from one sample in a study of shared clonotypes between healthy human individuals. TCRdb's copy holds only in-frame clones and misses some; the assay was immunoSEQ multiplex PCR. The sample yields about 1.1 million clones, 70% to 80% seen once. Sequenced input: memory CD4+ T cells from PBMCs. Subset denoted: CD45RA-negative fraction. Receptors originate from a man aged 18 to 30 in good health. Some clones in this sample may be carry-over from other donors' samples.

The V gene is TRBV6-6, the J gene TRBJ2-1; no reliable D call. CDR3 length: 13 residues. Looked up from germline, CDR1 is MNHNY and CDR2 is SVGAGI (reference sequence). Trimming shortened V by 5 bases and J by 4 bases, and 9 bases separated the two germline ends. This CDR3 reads CASSKDGYNEQFF. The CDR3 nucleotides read TGTGCCAGCAGTAAGGACGGTTACAATGAGCAGTTCTTC.

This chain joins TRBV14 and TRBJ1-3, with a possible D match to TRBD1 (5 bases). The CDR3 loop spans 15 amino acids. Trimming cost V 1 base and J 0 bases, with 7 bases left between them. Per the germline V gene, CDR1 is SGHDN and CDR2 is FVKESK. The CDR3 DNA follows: TGTGCCAGCAGCCAAGGACAGAGCTCTGGAAACACCATATATTTT. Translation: CASSQGQSSGNTIYF.

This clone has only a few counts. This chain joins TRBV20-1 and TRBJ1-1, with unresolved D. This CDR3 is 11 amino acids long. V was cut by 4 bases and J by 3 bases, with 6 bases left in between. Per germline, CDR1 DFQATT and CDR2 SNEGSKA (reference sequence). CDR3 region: CSAKSYTEAFF. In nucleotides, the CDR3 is TGCAGTGCTAAGAGTTACACTGAAGCTTTCTTT.

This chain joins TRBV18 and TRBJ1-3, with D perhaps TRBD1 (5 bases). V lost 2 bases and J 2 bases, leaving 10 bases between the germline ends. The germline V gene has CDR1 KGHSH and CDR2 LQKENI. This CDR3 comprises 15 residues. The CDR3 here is CASSPTGTAGNTIYF. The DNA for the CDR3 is TGTGCCAGCTCACCAACCGGGACTGCTGGAAACACCATATATTTT. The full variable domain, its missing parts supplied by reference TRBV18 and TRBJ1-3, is NAGVMQNPRHLVRRRGQEARLRCSPMKGHSHVYWYRQLPEEGLKFMVYLQKENIIDESGMPKERFSAEFPKEGPSILRIQQVVRGDSAAYFCASSPTGTAGNTIYFGEGSWLTVV.

The CDR3 sequence: CASSPRDVRNGYTF. The CDR3 DNA follows: TGTGCCAGCAGTCCCCGGGACGTCCGGAATGGCTACACCTTC. The chain has TRBV27 and TRBJ1-2; TRBD1 is a possible D gene (5 bases). CDR1 and CDR2 from the germline V gene are MNHEY and SMNVEV (reference sequence). The CDR3 contains 14 residues. V was pared by 5 bases and J by 6 bases, with 16 bases between.

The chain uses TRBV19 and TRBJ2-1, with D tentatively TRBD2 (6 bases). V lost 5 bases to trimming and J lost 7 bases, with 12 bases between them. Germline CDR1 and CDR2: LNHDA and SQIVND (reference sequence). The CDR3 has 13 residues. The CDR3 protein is CASSLGLLNEQFF. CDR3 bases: TGTGCCAGTAGTTTGGGACTTTTGAATGAGCAGTTCTTC.

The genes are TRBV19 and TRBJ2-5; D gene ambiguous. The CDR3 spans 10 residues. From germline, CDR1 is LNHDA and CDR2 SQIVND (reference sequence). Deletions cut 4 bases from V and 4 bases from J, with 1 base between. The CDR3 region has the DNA TGTGCCAGTAGTACAGAGACCCAGTACTTC. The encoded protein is CASSTETQYF. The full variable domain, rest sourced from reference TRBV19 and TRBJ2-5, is DGGITQSPKYLFRKEGQNVTLSCEQNLNHDAMYWYRQDPGQGLRLIYYSQIVNDFQKGDIAEGYSVSREKKESFPLTVTSAQKNPTAFYLCASSTETQYFGPGTRLLVL.

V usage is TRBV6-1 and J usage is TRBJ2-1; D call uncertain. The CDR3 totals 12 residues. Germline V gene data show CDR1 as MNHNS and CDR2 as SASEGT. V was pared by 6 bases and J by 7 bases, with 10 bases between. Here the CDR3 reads CASSPLGNEQFF. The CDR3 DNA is TGTGCCAGCAGCCCCTTGGGGAATGAGCAGTTCTTC.

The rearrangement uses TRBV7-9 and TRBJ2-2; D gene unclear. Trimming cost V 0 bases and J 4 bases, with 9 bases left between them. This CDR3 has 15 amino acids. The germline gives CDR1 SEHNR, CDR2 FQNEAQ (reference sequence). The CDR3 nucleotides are TGTGCCAGCAGCTTAGCCTCACTACTCACCGGGGAGCTGTTTTTT. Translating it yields CASSLASLLTGELFF. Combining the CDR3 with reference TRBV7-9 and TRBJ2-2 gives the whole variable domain DTGVSQNPRHKITKRGQNVTFRCDPISEHNRLYWYRQTLGQGPEFLTYFQNEAQLEKSRLLSDRFSAERPKGSFSTLEIQRTEQGDSAMYLCASSLASLLTGELFFGEGSRLTVL.

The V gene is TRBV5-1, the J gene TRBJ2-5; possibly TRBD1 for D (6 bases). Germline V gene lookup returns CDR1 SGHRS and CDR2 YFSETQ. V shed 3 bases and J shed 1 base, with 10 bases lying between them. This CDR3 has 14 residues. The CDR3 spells CASSSGQIQETQYF. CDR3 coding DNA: TGCGCCAGCAGCTCCGGACAGATCCAAGAGACCCAGTACTTC.

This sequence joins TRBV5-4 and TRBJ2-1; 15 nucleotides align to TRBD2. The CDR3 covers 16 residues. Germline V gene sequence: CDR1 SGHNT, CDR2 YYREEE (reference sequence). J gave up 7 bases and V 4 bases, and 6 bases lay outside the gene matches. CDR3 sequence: CASSRRTSGRANEQFF. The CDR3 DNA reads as TGTGCCAGCAGCAGGAGGACTAGCGGGAGGGCGAATGAGCAGTTCTTC.

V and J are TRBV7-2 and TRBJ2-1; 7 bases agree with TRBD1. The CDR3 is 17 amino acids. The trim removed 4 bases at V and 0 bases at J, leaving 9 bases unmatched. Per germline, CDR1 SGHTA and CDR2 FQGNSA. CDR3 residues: CASSSPGQPSSYNEQFF. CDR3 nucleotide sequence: TGTGCCAGCAGCTCGCCGGGACAGCCGAGCTCCTACAATGAGCAGTTCTTC.

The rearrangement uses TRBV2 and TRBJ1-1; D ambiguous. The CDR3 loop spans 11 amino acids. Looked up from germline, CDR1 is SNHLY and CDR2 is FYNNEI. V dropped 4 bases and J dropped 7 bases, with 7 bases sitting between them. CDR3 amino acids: CASSVRIEAFF. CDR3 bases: TGTGCCAGCAGTGTAAGGATTGAAGCTTTCTTT.